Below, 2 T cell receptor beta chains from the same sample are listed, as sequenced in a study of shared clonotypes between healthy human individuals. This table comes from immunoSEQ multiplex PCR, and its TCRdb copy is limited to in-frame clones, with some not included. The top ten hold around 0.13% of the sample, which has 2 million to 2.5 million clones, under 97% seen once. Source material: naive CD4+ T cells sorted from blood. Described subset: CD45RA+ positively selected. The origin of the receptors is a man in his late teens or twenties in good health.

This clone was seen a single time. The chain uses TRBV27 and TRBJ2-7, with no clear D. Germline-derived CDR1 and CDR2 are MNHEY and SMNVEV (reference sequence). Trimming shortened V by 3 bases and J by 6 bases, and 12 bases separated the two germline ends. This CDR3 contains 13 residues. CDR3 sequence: CASSFGLTREQYF. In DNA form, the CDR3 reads TGTGCCAGCAGTTTTGGGCTCACCCGCGAGCAGTACTTC.

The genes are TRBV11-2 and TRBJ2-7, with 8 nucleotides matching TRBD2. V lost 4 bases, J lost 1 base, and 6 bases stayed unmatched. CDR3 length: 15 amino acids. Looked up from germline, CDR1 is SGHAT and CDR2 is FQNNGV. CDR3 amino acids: CASSSSSGRSYEQYF. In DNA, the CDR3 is TGTGCCAGCAGCTCATCTAGCGGGCGGTCCTACGAGCAGTACTTC.